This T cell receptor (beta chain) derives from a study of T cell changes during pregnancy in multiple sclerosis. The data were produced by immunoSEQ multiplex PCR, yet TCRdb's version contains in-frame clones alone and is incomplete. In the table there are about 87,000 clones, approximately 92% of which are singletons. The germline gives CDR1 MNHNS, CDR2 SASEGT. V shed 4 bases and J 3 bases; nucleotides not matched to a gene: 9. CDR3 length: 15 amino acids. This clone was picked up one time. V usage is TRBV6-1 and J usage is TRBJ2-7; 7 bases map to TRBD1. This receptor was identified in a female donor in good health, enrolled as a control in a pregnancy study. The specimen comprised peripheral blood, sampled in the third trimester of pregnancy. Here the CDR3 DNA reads TGTGCCAGCAGTGTAACAGGGGACCCCCTCTACGAGCAGTACTTC. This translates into CASSVTGDPLYEQYF.